The next 4 T cell receptor beta chains were all read from a single sample in a study of blood T cell repertoires in COVID-19. Profiling relied on immunoSEQ multiplex PCR, and the TCRdb table lists in-frame clones only, not all of them. This table holds about 160,000 clones, roughly 80% found once. The specimen sequenced was PBMCs or T cells enriched from blood (not recorded which). Source of these receptors: a woman aged 40 to 50 with acute COVID-19.

The chain combines TRBV9 with TRBJ1-2, with D tentatively TRBD1 (6 bases). Germline V lookup: CDR1 SGDLS, CDR2 YYNGEE. The V and J ends lost 3 bases and 3 bases respectively, with 9 bases between them. This CDR3 contains 13 residues. DNA for the CDR3: TGTGCCAGCAGCGACGGACAGCACTATGGCTACACCTTC. Residues: CASSDGQHYGYTF.

This chain uses TRBV3-1 (or the pseudogene TRBV3-2) with TRBJ1-1; D not resolved. Germline V gene data show CDR1 as LGHDT and CDR2 as YNNKEL (reference sequence). V dropped 3 bases and J dropped 8 bases, with 10 bases sitting between them. The CDR3 loop spans 12 amino acids. CDR3 sequence: CASSHRQAEAFF. The CDR3 DNA sequence: TGTGCCAGCAGCCATCGCCAGGCAGAAGCTTTCTTT.

This rearrangement joins TRBV9 to TRBJ2-5, with 8 nucleotides matching TRBD2. Looked up from germline, CDR1 is SGDLS and CDR2 is YYNGEE. J was trimmed by 1 base and V by 4 bases; bases with no gene match: 9. This CDR3 has 16 residues. In DNA form, the CDR3 reads TGTGCCAGCAGCCCGTTAAGCGGGGGACTCCAAGAGACCCAGTACTTC. This translates into CASSPLSGGLQETQYF.

Note on this clone: Because it lacks the conserved phenylalanine or tryptophan at the end, this CDR3 is likely a read error. The DNA is left out, because the CDR3 cannot be placed on it with certainty; the CDR3 is given as TCRdb lists it. The chain has TRBV5-6 and TRBJ2-7; the D segment call TRBD2 is taken from the table without a DNA check. The germline V gene encodes CDR1 SGHDT and CDR2 YYEEEE. The CDR3 numbers 12 amino acids, ends counted. This CDR3 is CASSLTSGRKSL.